This TCR beta chain was profiled in a study of control samples from healthy donors and cancer patients. The table lists this clone with a count of one. The CDR3 consists of 15 residues. The V gene's germline CDR1 is LNHNV and CDR2 YYDKDF (reference sequence). Unmatched junction bases numbered 8, after V lost 4 bases and J lost 5 bases. Generated by immunoSEQ multiplex PCR, the TCRdb table keeps only in-frame clones and is missing some. Seen here are roughly 130,000 clones, over 75% observed once, and the top ten hold roughly 3.2%. This chain joins TRBV15 and TRBJ2-3; the match to TRBD1 covers 8 bases. This TCR derives from a man aged 45 to 65 in good health. The sequenced sample consisted of blood. The CDR3 DNA reads TGTGCCACCAGCACCAGGGGGCTGGGAGGAGATACGCAGTATTTT. Residues: CATSTRGLGGDTQYF.